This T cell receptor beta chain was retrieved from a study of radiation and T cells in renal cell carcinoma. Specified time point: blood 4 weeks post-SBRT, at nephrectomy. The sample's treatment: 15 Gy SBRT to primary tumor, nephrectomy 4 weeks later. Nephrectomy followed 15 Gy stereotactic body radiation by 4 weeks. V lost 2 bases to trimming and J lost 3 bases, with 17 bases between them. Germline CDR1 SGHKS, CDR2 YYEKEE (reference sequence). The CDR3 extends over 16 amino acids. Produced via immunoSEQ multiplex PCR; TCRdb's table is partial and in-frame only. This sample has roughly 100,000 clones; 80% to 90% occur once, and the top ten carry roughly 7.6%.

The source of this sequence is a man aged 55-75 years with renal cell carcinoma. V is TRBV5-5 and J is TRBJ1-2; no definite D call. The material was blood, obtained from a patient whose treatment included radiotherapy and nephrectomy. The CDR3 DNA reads TGTGCCAGCAGCTTAGGGTCCGGGCGGGTTTACTATGGCTACACCTTC. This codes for CASSLGSGRVYYGYTF.